The entry below gives a single T cell receptor (beta chain) sequence along with its context. J gave up 4 bases and V 3 bases, and 12 bases lay outside the gene matches. The CDR3 loop spans 17 amino acids. The germline CDR1 and CDR2 sequences are SGHRS and YFSETQ. This specimen belongs to a study of T cells after yellow fever vaccination. TCRdb used MiXCR to reprocess the 5' RACE reads, holding one entry per CDR3 protein. The sample includes about 360,000 distinct CDR3 sequences, about 6% of them seen just once. Specimen: PBMCs, collected 5 days after the yellow fever booster vaccination. The source of this sequence is a man aged 25 to 45 who received the YFV17D yellow fever vaccine. V usage is TRBV5-1 and J usage is TRBJ2-7; 11 bases line up with TRBD1. The CDR3 sequence: CASSWSPGQGALYEQYF. The DNA of the CDR3 is TGCGCCAGCAGCTGGAGCCCAGGACAGGGGGCATTGTACGAGCAGTACTTC.